This TCR beta chain came from a study of shared clonotypes between healthy human individuals. This clone was seen at least ten times. Sequencing used immunoSEQ multiplex PCR; TCRdb keeps in-frame clones, though not all of them. The profile shows 490,000 or so clones, roughly 85% of them singletons. Germline CDR1 reads LGHNA; CDR2 reads YSLEER. The V gene lost 0 bases and the J gene lost 10 bases, with 9 bases spanning the gap. The CDR3 extends over 12 amino acids. The genes are TRBV4-3 and TRBJ1-2; no definite D call. Sequencing input: PBMCs. The TCR sequence derives from a woman aged 40-49 years in good health. Some clones in this sample may be carry-over from other donors' samples. The CDR3 loop is CASSQDRQTYTF. Written as DNA, the CDR3 is TGCGCCAGCAGCCAAGATCGGCAGACCTACACCTTC.